This TCR beta chain was sequenced during a study of control samples from healthy donors and cancer patients. The table came from immunoSEQ multiplex PCR; TCRdb's copy has only in-frame clones and leaves some out. The sample has 180,000 or so clones, just under 95% seen once. This CDR3 is built from 13 residues. Deletions cut 5 bases from V and 8 bases from J, with 13 bases between. Germline V lookup: CDR1 SGHVS, CDR2 FQNEAQ. The chain is built from TRBV7-8 and TRBJ1-3; D call uncertain. This TCR was recovered from a woman aged 55-69 years in good health. Sequences were obtained from blood. CDR3 region: CASSPRAGYTIYF. CDR3 nucleotides: TGTGCCAGCAGCCCCCGCGCGGGATACACCATATATTTT.